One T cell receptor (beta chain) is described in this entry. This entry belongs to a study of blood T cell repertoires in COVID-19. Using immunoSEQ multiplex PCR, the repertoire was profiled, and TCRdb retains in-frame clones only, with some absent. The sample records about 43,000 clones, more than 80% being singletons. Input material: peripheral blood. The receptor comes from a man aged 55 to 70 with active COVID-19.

The CDR3 is CASTTGTGDEKLFF. Here the CDR3 DNA reads TGCGCCAGCACCACCGGGACAGGGGATGAAAAACTGTTTTTT. The V call is TRBV5-1, the J call TRBJ1-4; TRBD1 matches at 10 bases. Germline lookup yields CDR1 SGHRS and CDR2 YFSETQ. J was trimmed by 6 bases and V by 6 bases; bases with no gene match: 5. The CDR3 spans 14 residues.